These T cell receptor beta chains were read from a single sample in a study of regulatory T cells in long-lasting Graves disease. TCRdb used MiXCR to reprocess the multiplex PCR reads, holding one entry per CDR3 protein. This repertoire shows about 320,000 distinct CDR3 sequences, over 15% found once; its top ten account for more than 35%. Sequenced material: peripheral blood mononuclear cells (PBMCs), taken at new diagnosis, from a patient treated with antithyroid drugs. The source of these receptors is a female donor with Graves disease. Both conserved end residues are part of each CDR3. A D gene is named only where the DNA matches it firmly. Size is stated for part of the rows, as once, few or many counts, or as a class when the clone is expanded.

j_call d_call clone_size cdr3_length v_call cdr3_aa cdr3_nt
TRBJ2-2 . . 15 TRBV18 CASSLMTGITGELFF TGTGCCAGCTCACTCATGACTGGAATAACCGGGGAGCTGTTTTTT
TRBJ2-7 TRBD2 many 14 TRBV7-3 CASLGSGRRGEQYF TGTGCCAGCTTGGGTAGCGGGAGACGAGGCGAGCAGTACTTC
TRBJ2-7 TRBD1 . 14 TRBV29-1 CSADPGTGSLEQYF TGCAGCGCCGATCCCGGGACAGGGTCTCTAGAACAGTACTTC
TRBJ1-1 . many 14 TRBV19 CASSIAGFRTEAFF TGTGCCAGTAGTATAGCGGGGTTTCGAACTGAAGCTTTCTTT
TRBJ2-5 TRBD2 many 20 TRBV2 CASSDRGLAGGLNSQETQYF TGTGCCAGCAGTGATAGGGGACTAGCGGGAGGCCTGAATTCCCAAGAGACCCAGTACTTC
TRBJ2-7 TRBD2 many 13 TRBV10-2 CASRPGLANEQYF TGCGCCAGCAGACCGGGACTAGCGAACGAGCAGTACTTC
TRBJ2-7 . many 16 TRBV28 CASRGSTGTRPYEQYF TGTGCCAGCAGGGGCTCAACCGGGACTCGACCCTACGAGCAGTACTTC
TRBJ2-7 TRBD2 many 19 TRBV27 CASSLYAGTSGIYSYEQYF TGTGCCAGCAGTTTATATGCCGGGACTAGCGGGATCTACTCCTACGAGCAGTACTTC
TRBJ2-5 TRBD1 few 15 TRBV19 CASRPHRGSGETQYF TGTGCCAGTCGACCTCACAGGGGGAGCGGGGAGACCCAGTACTTC
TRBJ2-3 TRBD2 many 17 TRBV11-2 CASSLEVLRGSTDTQYF TGTGCCAGCAGCTTAGAAGTGTTGCGGGGGAGCACAGATACGCAGTATTTT
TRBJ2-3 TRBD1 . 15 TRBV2 CASSGGTGVTDTQYF TGTGCCAGCAGTGGGGGGACAGGGGTAACAGATACGCAGTATTTT
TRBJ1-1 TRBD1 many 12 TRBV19 CASSTGGLEAFF TGTGCCAGTAGCACAGGGGGACTTGAAGCTTTCTTT
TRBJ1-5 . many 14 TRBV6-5 CASSFNRNNQPQHF TGTGCCAGCAGTTTCAACAGGAACAATCAGCCCCAGCATTTT
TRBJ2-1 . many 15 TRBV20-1 CSAPAGSGGRNEQFF TGCAGTGCCCCAGCCGGTAGCGGAGGGAGGAATGAGCAGTTCTTC
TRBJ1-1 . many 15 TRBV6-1 CASSVWAGGDTEAFF TGTGCCAGCAGTGTGTGGGCTGGGGGGGACACTGAAGCTTTCTTT
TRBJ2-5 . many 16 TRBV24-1 CATSDLSGRGGETQYF TGTGCCACCAGTGATTTGTCCGGCCGTGGAGGTGAGACCCAGTACTTC
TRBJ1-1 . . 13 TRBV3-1 CASSLSPTAEAFF TGTGCCAGCAGCCTAAGCCCGACAGCAGAAGCTTTCTTT
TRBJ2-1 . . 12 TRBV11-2 CASSPRDDEQFF TGTGCCAGCAGCCCAAGGGACGATGAGCAGTTCTTC
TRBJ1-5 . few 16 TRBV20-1 CSARGNVGRHNQPQHF TGCAGTGCTAGAGGAAATGTGGGTCGTCACAATCAGCCCCAGCATTTT
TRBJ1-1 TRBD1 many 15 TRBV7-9 CASSLAGGQDTEAFF TGTGCCAGCAGCTTAGCGGGGGGACAGGACACTGAAGCTTTCTTT
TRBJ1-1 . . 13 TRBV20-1 CSARDLSDTEAFF TGCAGTGCTAGGGACCTTTCGGACACTGAAGCTTTCTTT
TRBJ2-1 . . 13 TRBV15 CATSRDQVNEQFF TGTGCCACCAGCAGAGATCAGGTAAATGAGCAGTTCTTC
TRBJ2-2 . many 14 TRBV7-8 CASSFQHPSGELFF TGTGCCAGCAGCTTCCAGCACCCCAGCGGGGAGCTGTTTTTT
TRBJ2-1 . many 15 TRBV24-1 CATSRAGRSYNEQFF TGTGCCACCAGTAGGGCCGGACGCTCCTACAATGAGCAGTTCTTC
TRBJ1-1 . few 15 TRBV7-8 CASSLPSVDSSEAFF TGTGCCAGCAGCTTACCGTCCGTTGACAGTTCGGAAGCTTTCTTT
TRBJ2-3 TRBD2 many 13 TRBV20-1 CSARLAGVDTQYF TGCAGTGCCCGACTAGCGGGAGTGGATACGCAGTATTTT
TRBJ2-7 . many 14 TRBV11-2 CASSRVQGPYEQYF TGTGCCAGCAGCCGTGTCCAAGGACCCTACGAGCAGTACTTC
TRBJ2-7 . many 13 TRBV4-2 CASSRQGDYEQYF TGTGCCAGCAGCCGCCAGGGAGACTACGAGCAGTACTTC
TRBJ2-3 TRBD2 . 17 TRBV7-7 CASIQGRLAGVADTQYF TGTGCTAGCATCCAAGGGCGCCTAGCGGGAGTGGCAGATACGCAGTATTTT
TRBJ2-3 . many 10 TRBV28 CASGVDTQYF TGTGCCAGCGGGGTGGATACGCAGTATTTT
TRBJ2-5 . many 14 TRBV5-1 CASSFRNIQETQYF TGCGCCAGCAGCTTTAGAAATATTCAAGAGACCCAGTACTTC
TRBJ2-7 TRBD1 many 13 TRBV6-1 CASRGTGAYEQYF TGTGCCAGCCGTGGGACAGGGGCCTACGAGCAGTACTTC
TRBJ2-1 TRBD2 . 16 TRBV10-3 CAISESQLAGINEQFF TGTGCCATCAGTGAATCACAACTAGCGGGAATTAATGAGCAGTTCTTC
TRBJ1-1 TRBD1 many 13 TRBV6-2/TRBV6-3 CASSRQGYTEAFF TGTGCCAGCAGTAGACAGGGGTACACTGAAGCTTTCTTT
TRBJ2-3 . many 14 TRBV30 CAWRAPRGTDTQYF TGTGCCTGGAGGGCACCCAGGGGCACAGATACGCAGTATTTT
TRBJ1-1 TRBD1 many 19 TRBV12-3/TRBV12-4 CASSLSGQGILPMNTEAFF TGTGCCAGCAGTTTGTCGGGACAGGGTATCCTCCCAATGAACACTGAAGCTTTCTTT
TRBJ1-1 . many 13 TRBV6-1 CASSEGTHTEAFF TGTGCCAGCAGTGAAGGGACACACACTGAAGCTTTCTTT